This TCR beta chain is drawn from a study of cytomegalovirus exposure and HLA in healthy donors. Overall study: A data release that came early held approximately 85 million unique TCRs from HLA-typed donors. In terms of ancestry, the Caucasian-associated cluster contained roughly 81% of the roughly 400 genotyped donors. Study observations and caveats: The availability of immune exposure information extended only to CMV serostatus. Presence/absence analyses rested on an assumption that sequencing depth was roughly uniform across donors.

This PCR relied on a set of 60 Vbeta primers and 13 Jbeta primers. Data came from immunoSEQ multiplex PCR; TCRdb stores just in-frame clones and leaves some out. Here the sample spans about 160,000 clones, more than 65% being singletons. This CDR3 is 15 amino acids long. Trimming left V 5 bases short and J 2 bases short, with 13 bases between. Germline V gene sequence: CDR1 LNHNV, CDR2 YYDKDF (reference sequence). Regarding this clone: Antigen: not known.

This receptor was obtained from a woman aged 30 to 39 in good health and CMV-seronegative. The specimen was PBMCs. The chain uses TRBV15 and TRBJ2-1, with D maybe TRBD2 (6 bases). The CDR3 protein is CATSARLGTYNEQFF. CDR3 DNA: TGTGCCACCAGCGCACGACTAGGAACCTACAATGAGCAGTTCTTC.